This entry describes one TCR beta chain. This sample was taken from a study of blood T cell repertoires in COVID-19. Germline V lookup: CDR1 SGHRS, CDR2 YFSETQ. The CDR3 loop spans 15 amino acids. Deletions cut 2 bases from V and 7 bases from J, with 16 bases between. Profiled with immunoSEQ multiplex PCR; TCRdb holds only in-frame clones, not every one. The sample includes about 120,000 clones, approximately 84% seen only once; the top ten take around 7.5%. Sequencing was carried out using peripheral blood. The chain links TRBV5-1 to TRBJ2-1; a possible D gene is TRBD2 (6 bases). This TCR came from a man between 65 and 85 years old with active or convalescent COVID-19. CDR3 region: CASSLRVAAGNEQFF. In nucleotides, the CDR3 is TGCGCCAGCAGCTTAAGAGTAGCGGCAGGTAATGAGCAGTTCTTC.